These 2 T cell receptor beta chains came from one sample sequenced in a study of blood T cell repertoires in COVID-19. Some clones are missing from TCRdb's copy, which holds only in-frame ones; the method was immunoSEQ multiplex PCR. The profile shows about 80,000 clones, about 87% of them singletons. Sequencing input: peripheral blood. The source of these receptors is a woman aged 80 or over with acute or convalescent COVID-19.

The chain has TRBV5-1 and TRBJ1-4; D is unresolved. The CDR3 consists of 17 residues. Germline loops: CDR1 SGHRS, CDR2 YFSETQ. V was trimmed by 4 bases and J by 0 bases, leaving 16 bases between them. The DNA of the CDR3 is TGCGCCAGCAGCCCTTTGGGTATTGAGGCAACTAATGAAAAACTGTTTTTT. This translates into CASSPLGIEATNEKLFF.

The chain employs TRBV30 and TRBJ1-2, with unresolved D. CDR1 is GTSNPN, CDR2 SVGIG, per germline (reference sequence). V shed 0 bases and J shed 8 bases, with 10 bases lying between them. The CDR3 has 12 residues. The CDR3 DNA follows: TGTGCCTGGAGTGTACGGGATCCCGGCTACACCTTC. This codes for CAWSVRDPGYTF.